A single T cell receptor (beta chain) is shown here with its context. This record belongs to a study of radiotherapy plus CTLA-4 blockade in lung cancer. Germline V gene lookup returns CDR1 LGHNA and CDR2 YNFKEQ. This CDR3 is built from 12 residues. V was pared by 2 bases and J by 5 bases, with 5 bases between. Profiling relied on immunoSEQ multiplex PCR, and the TCRdb table lists in-frame clones only, not all of them. The table lists tens of thousands of clones, 60% to 85% of them singletons, with 4% in the top ten. The specimen was peripheral blood, collected from a patient treated with radiotherapy plus ipilimumab. This TCR was sampled from a human donor with non-small cell lung cancer who had a partial response to radiotherapy plus ipilimumab. Some clones in this sample may be carry-over from other donors' samples. This sequence joins TRBV4-2 and TRBJ2-3, with D maybe TRBD2 (5 bases). CDR3 sequence reads: CASSQREDTQYF. CDR3 DNA sequence: TGTGCCAGCAGCCAACGGGAAGATACGCAGTATTTT.